One sample yielded the 12 T cell receptor beta chains listed below, sequenced in a study of blood T cell repertoires in COVID-19. The data were produced by immunoSEQ multiplex PCR, yet TCRdb's version contains in-frame clones alone and is incomplete. This table holds about 320,000 clones, over 75% found once. The material sequenced was PBMCs or T cells enriched from blood (not recorded which). The receptors stem from a young man who had recovered from COVID-19.

In this sample, this clone turned up once. The V call is TRBV6-5, the J call TRBJ1-2, with D perhaps matching TRBD1 (5 bases). V lost 2 bases and J 3 bases, leaving 13 bases between the germline ends. Germline lookup yields CDR1 MNHEY and CDR2 SVGAGI. This CDR3 spans 15 amino acids. CDR3 bases: TGTGCCAGCAGTTACGGGGGGGGTTCAGACTATGGCTACACCTTC. Its translation is CASSYGGGSDYGYTF.

The V and J genes are TRBV5-6 and TRBJ2-3; unclear D gene. The CDR3 spans 16 residues. V dropped 0 bases and J dropped 4 bases, with 15 bases sitting between them. CDR1 SGHDT and CDR2 YYEEEE come from the germline V gene. CDR3 sequence: CASSLGPSSLPDTQYF. The CDR3, as DNA: TGTGCCAGCAGCTTGGGTCCGAGTAGCTTGCCAGATACGCAGTATTTT.

The rearrangement links TRBV6-5 to TRBJ2-3; TRBD1 aligns across 8 bases. This CDR3 is 15 amino acids long. The germline CDR1 and CDR2 sequences are MNHEY and SVGAGI. Trimming removed 6 bases from V and 5 bases from J; junction bases left unmatched: 10. CDR3 nucleotides: TGTGCCAGCAGAGAGGACAGGGTAAGGGGAGATACGCAGTATTTT. Translating gives CASREDRVRGDTQYF.

The chain combines TRBV19 with TRBJ1-6; no clear D. The CDR3 runs to 12 residues. The ends were cut back, 8 bases at V and 11 bases at J, with 13 bases in the middle. Per the germline V gene, CDR1 is LNHDA and CDR2 is SQIVND (reference sequence). The CDR3 region has the DNA TGTGCCAGTTCCATGCAGGAGGCACCCCTCCACTTT. As protein: CASSMQEAPLHF.

V usage is TRBV10-2 and J usage is TRBJ2-1; the match to TRBD2 covers 11 bases. The ends lost 5 bases at V and 4 bases at J; junction bases unmatched: 4. The CDR3 runs 15 residues. Germline V gives CDR1 WSHSY, CDR2 SAAADI. The CDR3 nucleotides are TGCGCCAGCAGTCCGACTAGCGGGGATTACAATGAGCAGTTCTTC. This codes for CASSPTSGDYNEQFF.

The V and J genes are TRBV5-1 and TRBJ1-1; TRBD1 matches 8 bases. The V gene's germline CDR1 is SGHRS and CDR2 YFSETQ. V was pared by 4 bases and J by 5 bases, with 13 bases of the junction left unmatched. This CDR3 has 16 residues. The CDR3 here is CASSLDREMEETEAFF. In nucleotides, the CDR3 is TGCGCCAGCAGCCTGGACAGGGAGATGGAGGAGACTGAAGCTTTCTTT.

The V call is TRBV30, the J call TRBJ1-4; the D gene is possibly TRBD1 (5 bases). Trimming removed 7 bases from V and 7 bases from J, with 16 bases in between. This CDR3 spans 13 amino acids. Germline V lookup: CDR1 GTSNPN, CDR2 SVGIG (reference sequence). CDR3 sequence reads: CAYTNGTLEKLFF. The CDR3 nucleotides are TGTGCCTACACAAACGGGACTCTTGAAAAACTGTTTTTT. Combining the CDR3 with reference TRBV30 and TRBJ1-4 gives the whole variable domain SQTIHQWPATLVQPVGSPLSLECTVEGTSNPNLYWYRQAAGRGLQLLFYSVGIGQISSEVPQNLSASRPQDRQFILSSKKLLLSDSGFYLCAYTNGTLEKLFFGSGTQLSVL.

Written as DNA, the CDR3 is TGCGCCAGCAGCCTGGACATGTACTCTGGAAACACCATATATTTT. It translates to CASSLDMYSGNTIYF. J is TRBJ1-3 and V is TRBV5-1; D possibly corresponds to TRBD1 (5 bases). The CDR3 has 15 residues. V lost 4 bases and J 0 bases, leaving 11 bases between the germline ends. Germline values: CDR1 SGHRS, CDR2 YFSETQ.

The J gene is TRBJ1-1, the V gene TRBV2; possible D gene TRBD1, 6 bases. Germline loops: CDR1 SNHLY, CDR2 FYNNEI. This CDR3 is built from 13 residues. V was shortened by 4 bases and J by 3 bases, with 9 bases between the two germline ends. Here the CDR3 DNA reads TGTGCCAGCAGTGTGGGGGGGCACACTGAAGCTTTCTTT. Translating gives CASSVGGHTEAFF.

The chain recombines TRBV5-6 with TRBJ2-3; 7 positions agree with TRBD1. Germline CDR1 and CDR2: SGHDT and YYEEEE. This CDR3 contains 13 residues. Trimming took 3 bases from V and 9 from J; bases not matched to a gene: 7. The CDR3 here is CASSSKSQGTQYF. CDR3 nucleotide sequence: TGTGCCAGCAGCTCAAAATCACAGGGGACGCAGTATTTT.

The chain employs TRBV21-1 and TRBJ2-1; whether TRBD1, the table's D call, matches the DNA was not checked. TRBV21-1 is a listed pseudogene. The CDR3 is 12 residues long. CDR3 nucleotides: TGTGCCAGCAGCGGTGGACAGAATGAGCAGTTCTTC. Translation gives CASSGGQNEQFF.

This chain connects TRBV19 to TRBJ2-3, with D perhaps matching TRBD2 (6 bases). Germline V CDR1 and CDR2: LNHDA, SQIVND (reference sequence). This CDR3 comprises 16 residues. The V end was cut by 2 bases, the J end by 4 bases, with 16 bases between. The CDR3 protein is CASSIRGTSGADTQYF. The CDR3 DNA is TGTGCCAGTAGTATACGGGGGACCTCTGGCGCAGATACGCAGTATTTT.